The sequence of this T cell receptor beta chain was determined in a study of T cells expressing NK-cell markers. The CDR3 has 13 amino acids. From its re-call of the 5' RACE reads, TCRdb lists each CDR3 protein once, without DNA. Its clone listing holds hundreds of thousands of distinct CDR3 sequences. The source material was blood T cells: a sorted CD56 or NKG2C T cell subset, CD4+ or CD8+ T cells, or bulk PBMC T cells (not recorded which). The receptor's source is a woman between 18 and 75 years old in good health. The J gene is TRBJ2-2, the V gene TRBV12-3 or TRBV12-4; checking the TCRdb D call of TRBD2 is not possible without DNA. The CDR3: CASSLQAPGELFF.